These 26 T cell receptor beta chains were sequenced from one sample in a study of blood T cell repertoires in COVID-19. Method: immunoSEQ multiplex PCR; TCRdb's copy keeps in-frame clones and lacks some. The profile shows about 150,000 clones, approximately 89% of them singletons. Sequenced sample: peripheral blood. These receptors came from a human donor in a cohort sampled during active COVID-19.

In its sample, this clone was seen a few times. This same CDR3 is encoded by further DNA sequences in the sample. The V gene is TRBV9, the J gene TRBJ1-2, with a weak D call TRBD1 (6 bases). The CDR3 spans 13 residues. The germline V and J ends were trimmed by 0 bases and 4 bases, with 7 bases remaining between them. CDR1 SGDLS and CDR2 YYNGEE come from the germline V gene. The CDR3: CASSVGGGYGYTF. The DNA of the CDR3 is TGTGCCAGCAGCGTAGGAGGGGGCTATGGCTACACCTTC.

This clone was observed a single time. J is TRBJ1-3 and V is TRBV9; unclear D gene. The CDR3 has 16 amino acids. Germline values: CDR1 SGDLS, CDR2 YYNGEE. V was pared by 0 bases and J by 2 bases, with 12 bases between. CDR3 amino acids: CASSVATAGPGNTIYF. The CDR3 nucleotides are TGTGCCAGCAGCGTAGCTACGGCAGGCCCTGGAAACACCATATATTTT.

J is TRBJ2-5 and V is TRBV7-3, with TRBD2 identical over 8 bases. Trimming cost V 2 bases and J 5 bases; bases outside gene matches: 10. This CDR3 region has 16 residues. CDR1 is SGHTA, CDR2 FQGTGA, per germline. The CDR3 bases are TGTGCCAGCAGCTTAGGGCGGGGGGCCGCCTCTGAGACCCAGTACTTC. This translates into CASSLGRGAASETQYF.

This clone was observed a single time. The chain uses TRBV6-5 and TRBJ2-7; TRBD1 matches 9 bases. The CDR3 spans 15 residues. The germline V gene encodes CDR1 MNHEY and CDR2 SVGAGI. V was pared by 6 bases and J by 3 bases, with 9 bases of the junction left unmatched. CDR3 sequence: CASSFNRDRVYEQYF. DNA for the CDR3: TGTGCCAGCAGCTTTAACCGGGACAGGGTCTACGAGCAGTACTTC.

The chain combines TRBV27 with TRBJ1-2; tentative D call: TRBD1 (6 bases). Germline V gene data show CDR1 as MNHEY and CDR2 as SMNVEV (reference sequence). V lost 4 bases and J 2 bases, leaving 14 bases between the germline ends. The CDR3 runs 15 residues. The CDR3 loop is CASSWGRGGNYGYTF. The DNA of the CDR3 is TGTGCCAGCAGTTGGGGCAGGGGCGGCAACTATGGCTACACCTTC.

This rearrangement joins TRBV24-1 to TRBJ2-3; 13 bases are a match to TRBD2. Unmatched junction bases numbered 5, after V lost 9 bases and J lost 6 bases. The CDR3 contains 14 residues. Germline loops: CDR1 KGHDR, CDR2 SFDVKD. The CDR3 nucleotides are TGTGCCACCTACCCGGGACTAGCGGGGGATACGCAGTATTTT. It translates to CATYPGLAGDTQYF.

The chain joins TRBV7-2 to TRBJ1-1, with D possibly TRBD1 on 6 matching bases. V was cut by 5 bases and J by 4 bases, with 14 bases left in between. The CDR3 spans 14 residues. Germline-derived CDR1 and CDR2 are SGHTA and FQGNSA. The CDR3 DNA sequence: TGTGCCAGCAGCCCGTACAGGGAGGGCACTGAAGCTTTCTTT. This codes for CASSPYREGTEAFF.

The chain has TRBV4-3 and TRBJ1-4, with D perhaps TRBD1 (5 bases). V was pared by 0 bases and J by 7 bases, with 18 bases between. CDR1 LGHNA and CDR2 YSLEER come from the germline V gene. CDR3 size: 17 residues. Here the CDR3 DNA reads TGCGCCAGCAGCCAAGATGGGGGAGGGCTTTTGGGTGAAAAACTGTTTTTT. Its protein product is CASSQDGGGLLGEKLFF.

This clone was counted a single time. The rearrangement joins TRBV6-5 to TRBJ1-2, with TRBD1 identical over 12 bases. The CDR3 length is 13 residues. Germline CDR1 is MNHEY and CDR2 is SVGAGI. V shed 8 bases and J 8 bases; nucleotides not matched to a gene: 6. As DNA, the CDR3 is TGTGCCAGCTGGGGACAGGGGGCGCTAGGCTACACCTTC. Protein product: CASWGQGALGYTF.

The CDR3 region has the DNA TGTGCCAGCAGCCAAGATTGGGACAGGAGTAAAAAACTGTTTTTT. This codes for CASSQDWDRSKKLFF. J is TRBJ1-4 and V is TRBV3-1 (or the pseudogene TRBV3-2), with TRBD1 identical over 8 bases. The junction had 6 bases not matched to a gene; V was cut back by 0 bases and J by 9 bases. The CDR3 length is 15 residues. Germline-derived CDR1 and CDR2 are LGHDT and YNNKEL (reference sequence).

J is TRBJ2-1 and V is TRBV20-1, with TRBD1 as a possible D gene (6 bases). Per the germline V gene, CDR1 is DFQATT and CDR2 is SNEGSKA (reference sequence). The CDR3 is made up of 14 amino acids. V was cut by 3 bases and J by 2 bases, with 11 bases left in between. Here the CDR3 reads CSASGQRTYNEQFF. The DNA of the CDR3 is TGCAGTGCTAGTGGACAGAGAACCTACAATGAGCAGTTCTTC.

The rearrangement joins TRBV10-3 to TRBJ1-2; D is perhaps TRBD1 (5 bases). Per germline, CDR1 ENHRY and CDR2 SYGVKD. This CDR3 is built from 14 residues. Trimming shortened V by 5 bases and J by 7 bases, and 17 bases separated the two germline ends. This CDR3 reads CAISPAGILGGYTF. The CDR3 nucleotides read TGTGCCATCAGTCCTGCAGGGATACTGGGTGGCTACACCTTC.

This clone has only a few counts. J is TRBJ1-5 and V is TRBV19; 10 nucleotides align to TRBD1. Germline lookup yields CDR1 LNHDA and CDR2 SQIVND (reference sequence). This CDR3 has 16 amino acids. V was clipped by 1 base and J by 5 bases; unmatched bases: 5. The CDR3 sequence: CASSIGGQGVDQPQHF. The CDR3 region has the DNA TGTGCCAGTAGTATAGGTGGACAGGGGGTCGATCAGCCCCAGCATTTT.

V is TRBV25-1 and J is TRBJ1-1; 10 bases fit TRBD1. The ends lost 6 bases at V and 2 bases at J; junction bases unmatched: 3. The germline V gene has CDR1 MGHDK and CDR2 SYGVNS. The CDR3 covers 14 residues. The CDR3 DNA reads TGTGCCAGCAGCGGACAGGGGGAAAACACTGAAGCTTTCTTT. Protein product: CASSGQGENTEAFF.

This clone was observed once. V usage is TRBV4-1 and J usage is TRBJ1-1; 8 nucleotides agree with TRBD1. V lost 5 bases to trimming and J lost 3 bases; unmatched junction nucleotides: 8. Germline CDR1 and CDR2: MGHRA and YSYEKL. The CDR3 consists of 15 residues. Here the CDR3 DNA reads TGCGCCAGCAGCGACAGGGGAGTGGGTGACACTGAAGCTTTCTTT. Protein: CASSDRGVGDTEAFF.

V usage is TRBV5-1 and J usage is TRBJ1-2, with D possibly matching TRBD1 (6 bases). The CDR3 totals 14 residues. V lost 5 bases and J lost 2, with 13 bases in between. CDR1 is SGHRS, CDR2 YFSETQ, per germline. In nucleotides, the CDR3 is TGCGCCAGCAGGAAGTCGACAGGAAACTATGGCTACACCTTC. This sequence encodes CASRKSTGNYGYTF.

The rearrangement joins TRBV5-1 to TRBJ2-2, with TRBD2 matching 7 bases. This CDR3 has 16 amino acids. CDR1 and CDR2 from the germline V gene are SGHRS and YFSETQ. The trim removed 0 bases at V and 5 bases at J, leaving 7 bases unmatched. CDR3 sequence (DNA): TGCGCCAGCAGCTTGGATGCGACTAGCCCGACCGGGGAGCTGTTTTTT. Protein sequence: CASSLDATSPTGELFF.

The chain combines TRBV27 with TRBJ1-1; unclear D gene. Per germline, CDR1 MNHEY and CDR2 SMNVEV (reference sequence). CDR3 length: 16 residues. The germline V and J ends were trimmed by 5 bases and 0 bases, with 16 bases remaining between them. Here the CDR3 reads CASSPSEGEMNTEAFF. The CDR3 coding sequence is TGTGCCAGCAGTCCCTCTGAAGGAGAAATGAACACTGAAGCTTTCTTT.

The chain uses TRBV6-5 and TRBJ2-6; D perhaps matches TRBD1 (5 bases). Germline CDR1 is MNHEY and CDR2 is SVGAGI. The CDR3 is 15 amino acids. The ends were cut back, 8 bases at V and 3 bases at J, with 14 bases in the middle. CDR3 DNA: TGTGCCAGCGGGAAGGGGCAAGGTGGGGCCAACGTCCTGACTTTC. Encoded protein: CASGKGQGGANVLTF.

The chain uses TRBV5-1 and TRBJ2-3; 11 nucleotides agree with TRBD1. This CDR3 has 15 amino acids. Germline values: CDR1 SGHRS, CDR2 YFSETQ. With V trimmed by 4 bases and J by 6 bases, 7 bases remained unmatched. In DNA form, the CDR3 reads TGCGCCAGCAGCACGGGACAGGGGGGGATGGATACGCAGTATTTT. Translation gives CASSTGQGGMDTQYF.

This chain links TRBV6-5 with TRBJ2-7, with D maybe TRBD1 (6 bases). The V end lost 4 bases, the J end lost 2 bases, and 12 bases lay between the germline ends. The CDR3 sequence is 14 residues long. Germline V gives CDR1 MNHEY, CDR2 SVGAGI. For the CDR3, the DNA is TGTGCCAGCAGTTCCGGGACACGAACCTACGAGCAGTACTTC. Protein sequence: CASSSGTRTYEQYF.

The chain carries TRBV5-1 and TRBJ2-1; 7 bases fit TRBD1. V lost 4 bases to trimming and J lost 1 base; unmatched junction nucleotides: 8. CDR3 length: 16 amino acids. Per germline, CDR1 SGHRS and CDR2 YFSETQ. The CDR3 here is CASSPPTGISYNEQFF. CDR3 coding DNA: TGCGCCAGCAGCCCTCCGACAGGGATTTCCTACAATGAGCAGTTCTTC.

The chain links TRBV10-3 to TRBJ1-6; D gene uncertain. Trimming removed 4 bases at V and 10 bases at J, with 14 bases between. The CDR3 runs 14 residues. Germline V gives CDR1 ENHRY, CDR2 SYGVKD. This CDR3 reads CAISGLGGPSPLHF. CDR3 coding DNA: TGTGCCATCAGTGGCTTAGGAGGCCCCTCACCCCTCCACTTT.

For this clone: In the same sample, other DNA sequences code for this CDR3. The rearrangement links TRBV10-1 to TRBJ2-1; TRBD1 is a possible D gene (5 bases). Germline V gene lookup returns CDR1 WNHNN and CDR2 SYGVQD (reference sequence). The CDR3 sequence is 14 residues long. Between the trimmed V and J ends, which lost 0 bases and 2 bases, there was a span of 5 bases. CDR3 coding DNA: TGCGCCAGCAGTGAGTCGGGGCCCTACAATGAGCAGTTCTTC. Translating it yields CASSESGPYNEQFF.

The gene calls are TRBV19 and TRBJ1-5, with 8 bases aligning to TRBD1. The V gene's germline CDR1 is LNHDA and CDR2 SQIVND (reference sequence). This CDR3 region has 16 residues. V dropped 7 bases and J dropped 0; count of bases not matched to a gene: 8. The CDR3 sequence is CASTRTGTYSNQPQHF. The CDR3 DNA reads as TGTGCCAGTACCCGGACAGGGACTTATAGCAATCAGCCCCAGCATTTT. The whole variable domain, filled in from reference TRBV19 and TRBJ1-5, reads DGGITQSPKYLFRKEGQNVTLSCEQNLNHDAMYWYRQDPGQGLRLIYYSQIVNDFQKGDIAEGYSVSREKKESFPLTVTSAQKNPTAFYLCASTRTGTYSNQPQHFGDGTRLSIL.

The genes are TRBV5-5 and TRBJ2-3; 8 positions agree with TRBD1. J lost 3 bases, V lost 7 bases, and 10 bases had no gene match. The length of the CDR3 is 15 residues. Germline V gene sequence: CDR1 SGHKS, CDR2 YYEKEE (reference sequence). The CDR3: CASGPTGELTDTQYF. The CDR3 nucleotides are TGTGCCAGCGGCCCGACAGGGGAATTGACAGATACGCAGTATTTT.